These T cell receptor beta chains were read from a single sample in a study of cytomegalovirus exposure and HLA in healthy donors. Generated by immunoSEQ multiplex PCR, the TCRdb table keeps only in-frame clones and is missing some. Of around 150,000 clones listed, roughly two thirds are singletons. Sequences were obtained from PBMCs. These receptors were collected from a woman between 25 and 40 years old in good health and CMV-seronegative. The CDR3 runs from the conserved cysteine through the conserved F or W. The D gene is left open where the match is weak. Size tells how often a clone was seen (once, few, many) or the class of an expanded clone, and some rows leave it out.

j_gene: TRBJ1-2; abundance: NA; v_gene: TRBV6-5; d_gene: TRBD1; len: 15; CDR3aa: CASSYSSGGGYGYTF; CDR3nt: TGTGCCAGCAGTTACTCTTCAGGGGGCGGGTATGGCTACACCTTC
j_gene: TRBJ1-3; abundance: once; v_gene: TRBV25-1; d_gene: TRBD1; len: 18; CDR3aa: CASSEFGTAYHSGNTIYF; CDR3nt: TGTGCCAGCAGTGAATTTGGGACAGCTTATCACTCTGGAAACACCATATATTTT
j_gene: TRBJ2-1; abundance: NA; v_gene: TRBV7-3; d_gene: NA; len: 13; CDR3aa: CASSFYSYNEQFF; CDR3nt: TGTGCCAGCAGCTTTTACTCCTACAATGAGCAGTTCTTC
j_gene: TRBJ2-5; abundance: NA; v_gene: TRBV14; d_gene: NA; len: 14; CDR3aa: CASSLIRGSKTQYF; CDR3nt: TGTGCCAGCAGCCTAATCCGGGGATCCAAGACCCAGTACTTC
j_gene: TRBJ2-7; abundance: NA; v_gene: TRBV19; d_gene: TRBD1; len: 15; CDR3aa: CASSIAGTGVYEQYF; CDR3nt: TGTGCCAGTAGTATAGCTGGGACAGGGGTTTACGAGCAGTACTTC
j_gene: TRBJ2-7; abundance: NA; v_gene: TRBV6-6; d_gene: NA; len: 12; CDR3aa: CASSFSSYEQYF; CDR3nt: TGTGCCAGCAGTTTTTCCTCCTACGAGCAGTACTTC
j_gene: TRBJ1-6; abundance: once; v_gene: TRBV28; d_gene: TRBD1; len: 16; CDR3aa: CASSPGQGLYNSPLHF; CDR3nt: TGTGCCAGCAGCCCGGGACAGGGGCTCTATAATTCACCCCTCCACTTT
j_gene: TRBJ2-1; abundance: NA; v_gene: TRBV19; d_gene: TRBD2; len: 14; CDR3aa: CASNPGLGSNEQFF; CDR3nt: TGTGCCAGTAATCCGGGACTAGGGTCCAATGAGCAGTTCTTC
j_gene: TRBJ2-2; abundance: NA; v_gene: TRBV1; d_gene: NA; len: 14; CDR3aa: CTSSQEDSFGELFF; CDR3nt: TGCACCAGCAGCCAAGAGGACTCGTTCGGGGAGCTGTTTTTT
j_gene: TRBJ2-3; abundance: few; v_gene: TRBV7-6; d_gene: TRBD2; len: 16; CDR3aa: CASSPRTSGGTDTQYF; CDR3nt: TGTGCCAGCAGCCCGAGGACTAGCGGGGGTACAGATACGCAGTATTTT
j_gene: TRBJ1-6; abundance: few; v_gene: TRBV29-1; d_gene: NA; len: 13; CDR3aa: CSVRSSVNSPLHF; CDR3nt: TGCAGCGTCCGGTCTTCCGTTAATTCACCCCTCCACTTT
j_gene: TRBJ1-1; abundance: once; v_gene: TRBV19; d_gene: TRBD1; len: 15; CDR3aa: CASSKWTGVNTEAFF; CDR3nt: TGTGCCAGTAGTAAATGGACAGGGGTGAACACTGAAGCTTTCTTT
j_gene: TRBJ2-2; abundance: few; v_gene: TRBV5-4; d_gene: TRBD2; len: 16; CDR3aa: CASSATSGGAPGELFF; CDR3nt: TGTGCCAGCAGCGCAACTAGCGGGGGGGCCCCCGGGGAGCTGTTTTTT
j_gene: TRBJ2-5; abundance: NA; v_gene: TRBV9; d_gene: NA; len: 14; CDR3aa: CASSVGTVQETQYF; CDR3nt: TGTGCCAGCAGCGTAGGTACAGTCCAAGAGACCCAGTACTTC
j_gene: TRBJ1-2; abundance: NA; v_gene: TRBV19; d_gene: NA; len: 12; CDR3aa: CALQRQPGSYTF; CDR3nt: TGTGCCCTCCAGAGACAACCGGGAAGCTACACCTTC
j_gene: TRBJ2-1; abundance: NA; v_gene: TRBV5-6; d_gene: NA; len: 16; CDR3aa: CASSRKSGTLYNEQFF; CDR3nt: TGTGCCAGCAGCAGGAAGTCCGGGACATTATACAATGAGCAGTTCTTC
j_gene: TRBJ2-2; abundance: once; v_gene: TRBV10-3; d_gene: TRBD2; len: 16; CDR3aa: CAISGPSGGMAGELFF; CDR3nt: TGTGCCATCAGTGGCCCTAGCGGAGGGATGGCCGGGGAGCTGTTTTTT
j_gene: TRBJ2-1; abundance: NA; v_gene: TRBV7-8; d_gene: TRBD2; len: 16; CDR3aa: CASSLSGTSGLNEQFF; CDR3nt: TGTGCCAGCAGCTTATCCGGGACTAGCGGACTCAATGAGCAGTTCTTC
j_gene: TRBJ1-2; abundance: NA; v_gene: TRBV7-3; d_gene: TRBD1; len: 14; CDR3aa: CASSLQRTGHGYTF; CDR3nt: TGTGCCAGCAGCTTACAGAGGACAGGACATGGCTACACCTTC
j_gene: TRBJ2-5; abundance: NA; v_gene: TRBV10-2; d_gene: NA; len: 13; CDR3aa: CASRGGAIETQYF; CDR3nt: TGCGCCAGCAGAGGGGGGGCAATCGAGACCCAGTACTTC
j_gene: TRBJ2-1; abundance: NA; v_gene: TRBV7-3; d_gene: TRBD1; len: 15; CDR3aa: CASSPVGQGYNEQFF; CDR3nt: TGTGCCAGCAGCCCAGTTGGACAGGGCTACAATGAGCAGTTCTTC
j_gene: TRBJ1-5; abundance: NA; v_gene: TRBV18; d_gene: NA; len: 15; CDR3aa: CASSPEGESYQPQHF; CDR3nt: TGTGCCAGCTCACCCGAGGGCGAAAGTTATCAGCCCCAGCATTTT
j_gene: TRBJ2-6; abundance: few; v_gene: TRBV11-2; d_gene: NA; len: 16; CDR3aa: CASRGGLASGANVLTF; CDR3nt: TGTGCCAGCAGGGGCGGGTTAGCCTCTGGGGCCAACGTCCTGACTTTC
j_gene: TRBJ2-1; abundance: NA; v_gene: TRBV7-9; d_gene: TRBD1; len: 16; CDR3aa: CASSTRRTGTVNEQFF; CDR3nt: TGTGCCAGCAGCACCCGGAGGACCGGGACAGTCAATGAGCAGTTCTTC
j_gene: TRBJ1-1; abundance: NA; v_gene: TRBV6-6; d_gene: NA; len: 13; CDR3aa: CASIIPDKKEAFF; CDR3nt: TGTGCCAGCATTATCCCAGACAAAAAGGAAGCTTTCTTT
j_gene: TRBJ2-3; abundance: NA; v_gene: TRBV7-9; d_gene: TRBD1; len: 15; CDR3aa: CASSRDRGLTDTQYF; CDR3nt: TGTGCCAGCAGCCGGGACAGGGGTTTAACAGATACGCAGTATTTT
j_gene: TRBJ1-1; abundance: NA; v_gene: TRBV7-2; d_gene: NA; len: 13; CDR3aa: CASSVFGSTEAFF; CDR3nt: TGTGCCAGCAGCGTTTTCGGGAGCACTGAAGCTTTCTTT
j_gene: TRBJ2-2; abundance: NA; v_gene: TRBV2; d_gene: NA; len: 13; CDR3aa: CASSDQNTGELFF; CDR3nt: TGTGCCAGCAGTGACCAAAACACCGGGGAGCTGTTTTTT
j_gene: TRBJ1-2; abundance: few; v_gene: TRBV7-8; d_gene: NA; len: 14; CDR3aa: CASSSQTGVYGYTF; CDR3nt: TGTGCCAGCAGCTCCCAGACGGGAGTCTATGGCTACACCTTC
j_gene: TRBJ2-5; abundance: NA; v_gene: TRBV19; d_gene: NA; len: 13; CDR3aa: CASVATDQETQYF; CDR3nt: TGTGCCAGTGTGGCGACAGATCAAGAGACCCAGTACTTC
j_gene: TRBJ1-2; abundance: NA; v_gene: TRBV7-9; d_gene: TRBD1; len: 16; CDR3aa: CASSTNLDRVRYGYTF; CDR3nt: TGTGCCAGCAGCACAAACCTAGACAGGGTTCGTTATGGCTACACCTTC
j_gene: TRBJ2-4; abundance: few; v_gene: TRBV2; d_gene: NA; len: 16; CDR3aa: CASSSDRTLAKNIQYF; CDR3nt: TGTGCCAGCAGTTCTGACAGGACCCTAGCCAAAAACATTCAGTACTTC
j_gene: TRBJ2-4; abundance: NA; v_gene: TRBV6-5; d_gene: TRBD1; len: 15; CDR3aa: CASSYLGDRGDIQYF; CDR3nt: TGTGCCAGCAGTTACCTTGGGGACAGGGGGGACATTCAGTACTTC
j_gene: TRBJ1-5; abundance: NA; v_gene: TRBV27; d_gene: NA; len: 14; CDR3aa: CASSFGTGNQPQHF; CDR3nt: TGTGCCAGCAGTTTTGGAACAGGCAATCAGCCCCAGCATTTT
j_gene: TRBJ2-5; abundance: NA; v_gene: TRBV7-9; d_gene: NA; len: 14; CDR3aa: CASSLDNGKETQYF; CDR3nt: TGTGCCAGCAGCTTGGACAATGGGAAGGAGACCCAGTACTTC
j_gene: TRBJ2-3; abundance: NA; v_gene: TRBV6-5; d_gene: TRBD2; len: 16; CDR3aa: CASSYSSGSLTDTQYF; CDR3nt: TGTGCCAGCAGTTACTCTAGCGGGAGTCTAACAGATACGCAGTATTTT
j_gene: TRBJ1-5; abundance: NA; v_gene: TRBV4-1; d_gene: NA; len: 14; CDR3aa: CASSQASGNQPQHF; CDR3nt: TGCGCCAGCAGCCAAGCCTCGGGAAATCAGCCCCAGCATTTT
j_gene: TRBJ1-5; abundance: NA; v_gene: TRBV4-2; d_gene: NA; len: 12; CDR3aa: CASSKTDQPQHF; CDR3nt: TGTGCCAGCAGCAAGACAGATCAGCCCCAGCATTTT
j_gene: TRBJ1-6; abundance: once; v_gene: TRBV12-5; d_gene: NA; len: 15; CDR3aa: CASGLVTGLNSPLHF; CDR3nt: TGTGCTAGTGGTTTGGTAACGGGACTAAATTCACCCCTCCACTTT
j_gene: TRBJ2-1; abundance: NA; v_gene: TRBV7-7; d_gene: NA; len: 14; CDR3aa: CASSVQLRGGEQFF; CDR3nt: TGTGCCAGCAGCGTTCAGCTCAGGGGTGGGGAGCAGTTCTTC
j_gene: TRBJ2-1; abundance: NA; v_gene: TRBV28; d_gene: NA; len: 15; CDR3aa: CASRSEAHPYNEQFF; CDR3nt: TGTGCCAGCAGGTCCGAAGCCCACCCTTACAATGAGCAGTTCTTC
j_gene: TRBJ1-1; abundance: few; v_gene: TRBV7-2; d_gene: NA; len: 14; CDR3aa: CASSRAGGYTEAFF; CDR3nt: TGTGCCAGCAGCCGCGCGGGCGGCTACACTGAAGCTTTCTTT
j_gene: TRBJ1-1; abundance: NA; v_gene: TRBV9; d_gene: NA; len: 14; CDR3aa: CASSVAMGNTEAFF; CDR3nt: TGTGCCAGCAGCGTAGCGATGGGCAACACTGAAGCTTTCTTT
j_gene: TRBJ2-7; abundance: NA; v_gene: TRBV27; d_gene: TRBD1; len: 15; CDR3aa: CASSSLGQGAYEQYF; CDR3nt: TGTGCCAGCAGTTCCCTGGGGCAGGGGGCTTACGAGCAGTACTTC
j_gene: TRBJ2-3; abundance: NA; v_gene: TRBV29-1; d_gene: TRBD2; len: 16; CDR3aa: CSATSRLAAYTDTQYF; CDR3nt: TGCAGTGCAACATCCAGACTAGCGGCGTACACAGATACGCAGTATTTT
j_gene: TRBJ2-1; abundance: NA; v_gene: TRBV7-8; d_gene: TRBD2; len: 17; CDR3aa: CASSWPELAGPYNEQFF; CDR3nt: TGTGCCAGCAGCTGGCCAGAGCTAGCGGGGCCCTACAATGAGCAGTTCTTC
j_gene: TRBJ1-4; abundance: NA; v_gene: TRBV2; d_gene: TRBD1; len: 14; CDR3aa: CASSRDRGNEKLFF; CDR3nt: TGTGCCAGCAGTCGGGACAGGGGTAATGAAAAACTGTTTTTT
j_gene: TRBJ2-7; abundance: once; v_gene: TRBV30; d_gene: TRBD1; len: 13; CDR3aa: CAWSAGTGSKEYF; CDR3nt: TGTGCCTGGAGTGCAGGGACAGGGTCGAAGGAGTACTTC
j_gene: TRBJ2-1; abundance: NA; v_gene: TRBV2; d_gene: NA; len: 15; CDR3aa: CASSVEAALNNEQFF; CDR3nt: TGTGCCAGCAGTGTGGAAGCGGCGTTAAACAATGAGCAGTTCTTC
j_gene: TRBJ2-7; abundance: NA; v_gene: TRBV28; d_gene: NA; len: 13; CDR3aa: CAITGVTSYEQYF; CDR3nt: TGTGCCATAACGGGGGTGACCTCCTACGAGCAGTACTTC
j_gene: TRBJ2-5; abundance: NA; v_gene: TRBV15; d_gene: TRBD1; len: 15; CDR3aa: CATSRGPGQRETQYF; CDR3nt: TGTGCCACCAGCAGAGGGCCGGGACAGCGAGAGACCCAGTACTTC
j_gene: TRBJ1-5; abundance: NA; v_gene: TRBV4-3; d_gene: NA; len: 15; CDR3aa: CASSLGAEGGQPQHF; CDR3nt: TGCGCCAGCAGCCTTGGTGCGGAGGGAGGCCAGCCCCAGCATTTT
j_gene: TRBJ2-2; abundance: NA; v_gene: TRBV28; d_gene: NA; len: 16; CDR3aa: CASSLSGGDQSGELFF; CDR3nt: TGTGCCAGCAGTTTATCGGGGGGCGATCAGAGCGGGGAGCTGTTTTTT
j_gene: TRBJ2-1; abundance: NA; v_gene: TRBV4-3; d_gene: NA; len: 15; CDR3aa: CASSSQRRTYNEQFF; CDR3nt: TGCGCCAGCAGCAGCCAGCGGAGGACCTACAATGAGCAGTTCTTC
j_gene: TRBJ1-2; abundance: NA; v_gene: TRBV2; d_gene: NA; len: 14; CDR3aa: CASTRRGGEGGYTF; CDR3nt: TGTGCCAGCACCCGACGGGGGGGAGAAGGTGGCTACACCTTC
j_gene: TRBJ2-5; abundance: few; v_gene: TRBV7-2; d_gene: NA; len: 12; CDR3aa: CASSLREETQYF; CDR3nt: TGTGCCAGCAGCTTAAGAGAGGAGACCCAGTACTTC
j_gene: TRBJ2-5; abundance: NA; v_gene: TRBV7-2; d_gene: TRBD2; len: 11; CDR3aa: CASGGGETQYF; CDR3nt: TGTGCCAGCGGGGGGGGAGAGACCCAGTACTTC
j_gene: TRBJ2-5; abundance: NA; v_gene: TRBV11-2; d_gene: NA; len: 13; CDR3aa: CASSGTQRETQYF; CDR3nt: TGTGCCAGCTCAGGGACACAGCGGGAGACCCAGTACTTC
j_gene: TRBJ2-7; abundance: NA; v_gene: TRBV7-2; d_gene: NA; len: 16; CDR3aa: CASSLYLASGGHEQYF; CDR3nt: TGTGCCAGCAGCTTATATTTGGCCTCAGGAGGTCACGAGCAGTACTTC
j_gene: TRBJ2-7; abundance: NA; v_gene: TRBV27; d_gene: TRBD1; len: 13; CDR3aa: CASSTQGVHEQYF; CDR3nt: TGTGCCAGCAGCACACAGGGGGTCCACGAGCAGTACTTC